The subject of this entry is one T cell receptor (beta chain). No antigen is known for it. The PCR had 60 Vbeta and 13 Jbeta primers. Generated by immunoSEQ multiplex PCR, the TCRdb table keeps only in-frame clones and is missing some. The sample consists of around 150,000 clones, about 86% of them appearing once. The data were obtained in a study of cytomegalovirus exposure and HLA in healthy donors. Study conclusions and caveats: A later analysis showed TCR association rates differing by HLA locus, peaking at DRB1 and lowest at HLA-C. Presence/absence analyses assumed roughly uniform sequencing depth across donors. There were several of the most significant clusters that appeared linked to common viral pathogens in a later analysis. Most TCR sequences were rare, but some public TCRs occurred in many donors.

Germline V gene sequence: CDR1 MNHEY, CDR2 SMNVEV (reference sequence). CDR3 length: 13 amino acids. V lost 5 bases and J 1 base, leaving 8 bases between the germline ends. The chain is built from TRBV27 and TRBJ1-1; tentatively, D is TRBD1 (6 bases). Sample: PBMCs. This clonotype was obtained from a woman in her 30s in good health and CMV-seronegative. The CDR3 DNA reads as TGTGCCAGCAGTAGGGGGTGGAACACTGAAGCTTTCTTT. Its protein is CASSRGWNTEAFF.